A single sample gave rise to the 5 T cell receptor beta chains below, sequenced in a study of blood T cell repertoires in COVID-19. Sequencing was performed with immunoSEQ multiplex PCR; in TCRdb, only in-frame clones are kept and a portion is missing. In the table there are some 140,000 clones, about three quarters of which are singletons. The sequenced sample was peripheral blood. The receptors stem from a man aged 80 or over with acute or convalescent COVID-19.

The chain links TRBV6-5 to TRBJ1-1; D is unresolved. The CDR3 has 15 amino acids. Deletions cut 0 bases from V and 1 base from J, with 9 bases between. Germline loops: CDR1 MNHEY, CDR2 SVGAGI. The CDR3 DNA follows: TGTGCCAGCAGTTACTCGATGAGTAGGAACACTGAAGCTTTCTTT. As protein: CASSYSMSRNTEAFF.

The V gene is TRBV18, the J gene TRBJ2-3; tentatively, D is TRBD1 (6 bases). This CDR3 is built from 16 residues. V was trimmed by 1 base and J by 2 bases, leaving 13 bases between them. The germline V gene has CDR1 KGHSH and CDR2 LQKENI. CDR3 sequence reads: CASSPRQGTPTDTQYF. The CDR3 DNA reads as TGTGCCAGCTCACCACGGCAGGGGACCCCCACAGATACGCAGTATTTT.

The chain is built from TRBV5-3 and TRBJ1-2; D call uncertain. TRBV5-3 is flagged as an ORF with uncertain function. Trimming stripped 9 bases from V and 1 base from J, with 16 bases between. This CDR3 has 14 residues. The CDR3 region is CATSTGSYNYGYTF. The CDR3 nucleotides read TGTGCCACTAGCACGGGGTCCTATAACTATGGCTACACCTTC.

The chain combines TRBV9 with TRBJ2-2; no reliable D call. V gave up 0 bases and J gave up 4 bases, with 10 bases separating them. The germline CDR1 and CDR2 sequences are SGDLS and YYNGEE. The CDR3 is 15 residues long. This CDR3 is CASSVDPTFTGELFF. The CDR3 DNA reads TGTGCCAGCAGCGTAGATCCGACATTCACCGGGGAGCTGTTTTTT.

The CDR3 spells CATLGQGNEQFF. The CDR3 nucleotides are TGTGCCACCCTGGGGCAGGGGAATGAGCAGTTCTTC. The V and J genes are TRBV2 and TRBJ2-1, with a weak D call TRBD1 (6 bases). V was trimmed by 10 bases and J by 7 bases, leaving 14 bases between them. The CDR3 consists of 12 residues. Per the germline V gene, CDR1 is SNHLY and CDR2 is FYNNEI.